The 30 T cell receptor beta chains given below trace back to one sample, sequenced in a study of CD8 T cells in ankylosing spondylitis. MiXCR was run by TCRdb on the 5' RACE reads, yielding one entry per CDR3 protein. The sample consists of under 250,000 distinct CDR3 sequences, around 24% of them appearing once. Specimen: blood, either unsorted or a sorted T cell fraction (not recorded which). The source of these receptors is a male donor with ankylosing spondylitis or in good health (not recorded which).

This clonotype appeared many times. V is TRBV28 and J is TRBJ1-1, with no clear D. From germline, CDR1 is MDHEN and CDR2 SYDVKM. Deletions cut 3 bases from V and 4 bases from J, with 6 bases between. There are 12 residues in the CDR3. The CDR3 here is CASSFMFTEAFF. The CDR3 DNA reads as TGTGCCAGCAGTTTCATGTTCACTGAAGCTTTCTTT.

The rearrangement joins TRBV20-1 to TRBJ2-3, with TRBD1 matching over 9 bases. The CDR3 is made up of 14 amino acids. The germline V gene encodes CDR1 DFQATT and CDR2 SNEGSKA (reference sequence). V was pared by 2 bases and J by 2 bases, with 2 bases of the junction left unmatched. The CDR3 nucleotides are TGCAGTGCTAGACGGACAGGGGTCACAGATACGCAGTATTTT. It specifies CSARRTGVTDTQYF.

As to this clonotype: Sequence at one end of the junction differs from germline and may be a read error. The chain is built from TRBV7-7 and TRBJ2-2, with a weak D call TRBD2 (5 bases). Germline V lookup: CDR1 SSHAT, CDR2 FNYEAQ (reference sequence). There are 15 residues in the CDR3. The DNA of the CDR3 is TGTGCTAGCAGCTTAGGGAGCCCCGGGACCGGGGAGCTGTTTTTT. Its protein product is CASSLGSPGTGELFF.

V gene TRBV5-1 combines with J gene TRBJ2-1; D is unresolved. Germline V gene sequence: CDR1 SGHRS, CDR2 YFSETQ. V lost 5 bases to trimming and J lost 0 bases, with 12 bases between them. The CDR3 contains 15 residues. CDR3 nucleotide sequence: TGCGCCAGCAGGTCCGGTCCCAGCTCCTACAATGAGCAGTTCTTC. Translating it yields CASRSGPSSYNEQFF. Combining the CDR3 with reference TRBV5-1 and TRBJ2-1 gives the whole variable domain KAGVTQTPRYLIKTRGQQVTLSCSPISGHRSVSWYQQTPGQGLQFLFEYFSETQRNKGNFPGRFSGRQFSNSRSEMNVSTLELGDSALYLCASRSGPSSYNEQFFGPGTRLTVL.

Many counts were recorded for this clonotype. This chain connects TRBV5-6 to TRBJ2-2, with 9 bases that match TRBD2. There are 15 residues in the CDR3. V dropped 5 bases and J dropped 1; count of bases not matched to a gene: 3. Per germline, CDR1 SGHDT and CDR2 YYEEEE. In nucleotides, the CDR3 is TGTGCCAGCAGGGGACTAGCCGGGAACACCGGGGAGCTGTTTTTT. It codes for CASRGLAGNTGELFF.

This clonotype was detected many times. The genes are TRBV5-1 and TRBJ2-1; 7 nucleotides agree with TRBD2. This CDR3 has 15 amino acids. The germline gives CDR1 SGHRS, CDR2 YFSETQ. After removal of 2 bases from V and 9 bases from J, the junction contained 11 bases not matched to a gene. CDR3 residues: CASSFTGGGSSEQFF. In DNA, the CDR3 is TGCGCCAGCAGCTTTACGGGAGGAGGAAGTAGTGAGCAGTTCTTC. Using reference TRBV5-1 and TRBJ2-1 for the parts outside the CDR3, the full variable domain is KAGVTQTPRYLIKTRGQQVTLSCSPISGHRSVSWYQQTPGQGLQFLFEYFSETQRNKGNFPGRFSGRQFSNSRSEMNVSTLELGDSALYLCASSFTGGGSSEQFFGPGTRLTVL.

The CDR3 region has the DNA TGTGCCAGCAGTTTTGATCGTAACACAGATACGCAGTATTTT. As protein: CASSFDRNTDTQYF. J is TRBJ2-3 and V is TRBV12-3 or TRBV12-4, with no clear D. The V end lost 3 bases, the J end lost 2 bases, and 9 bases lay between the germline ends. The CDR3 is 14 amino acids.

As concerns this clonotype: A read error may be the cause here, since a much bigger clone is one base away. The chain combines TRBV12-3 or TRBV12-4 with TRBJ1-1; no clear D gene. This CDR3 is 11 amino acids long. The CDR3 DNA sequence: TGTGCCAGCAGTTCGAACATTGAAGCTTTCTTT. Protein sequence: CASSSNIEAFF.

In this sample, this clonotype turned up many times. This chain uses TRBV28 with TRBJ1-1, with TRBD1 identical over 8 bases. Germline V gene data show CDR1 as MDHEN and CDR2 as SYDVKM. V dropped 4 bases and J dropped 0; count of bases not matched to a gene: 7. The CDR3 contains 16 residues. CDR3 DNA sequence: TGTGCCAGCAGTTCGACACTGGACAGGGTGAACACTGAAGCTTTCTTT. As protein: CASSSTLDRVNTEAFF. Full variable domain (missing parts from reference TRBV28 and TRBJ1-1): DVKVTQSSRYLVKRTGEKVFLECVQDMDHENMFWYRQDPGLGLRLIYFSYDVKMKEKGDIPEGYSVSREKKERFSLILESASTNQTSMYLCASSSTLDRVNTEAFFGQGTRLTVV.

This clonotype was seen only a few times. The chain is built from TRBV6-2 or TRBV6-3 and TRBJ2-5; 12 nucleotides match TRBD2. The ends lost 4 bases at V and 2 bases at J; junction bases unmatched: 5. Germline CDR1 MNHEY, CDR2 SVGEGT. This CDR3 has 16 amino acids. In DNA form, the CDR3 reads TGTGCCAGCAGTTCACTAGCGGGAGGAAAACAAGAGACCCAGTACTTC. Translated: CASSSLAGGKQETQYF.

This clonotype was detected ten times or more. The chain joins TRBV15 to TRBJ2-5; 9 positions agree with TRBD2. The V segment lost 6 bases and the J segment 5 bases; nucleotides outside the gene matches: 7. The CDR3 runs to 14 residues. Germline V gene data show CDR1 as LNHNV and CDR2 as YYDKDF (reference sequence). This CDR3 reads CATRGAGGSETQYF. CDR3 nucleotides: TGTGCCACCAGGGGAGCGGGAGGTTCTGAGACCCAGTACTTC. The full variable domain, completed using reference TRBV15 and TRBJ2-5, is DAMVIQNPRYQVTQFGKPVTLSCSQTLNHNVMYWYQQKSSQAPKLLFHYYDKDFNNEADTPDNFQSRRPNTSFCFLDIRSPGLGDTAMYLCATRGAGGSETQYFGPGTRLLVL.

In its sample, this clonotype was seen many times. The V and J genes are TRBV25-1 and TRBJ1-6; D unresolved. The CDR3 is 18 amino acids. V lost 2 bases to trimming and J lost 8 bases, with 22 bases between them. The V gene's germline CDR1 is MGHDK and CDR2 SYGVNS. The CDR3 here is CASSETLTRRRTYSPLHF. In DNA, the CDR3 is TGTGCCAGCAGTGAAACCCTCACCAGGAGGCGGACGTATTCACCCCTCCACTTT. The full variable domain, with the rest looked up from reference TRBV25-1 and TRBJ1-6, is EADIYQTPRYLVIGTGKKITLECSQTMGHDKMYWYQQDPGMELHLIHYSYGVNSTEKGDLSSESTVSRIRTEHFPLTLESARPSHTSQYLCASSETLTRRRTYSPLHFGNGTRLTVT.

Here the CDR3 DNA reads TGTGCCAGCCTCGGGACCACGAACACCGGGGAGCTGTTTTTT. It specifies CASLGTTNTGELFF. J is TRBJ2-2 and V is TRBV6-1; possibly TRBD1 or TRBD2 for D (5 bases each). The CDR3 sequence is 14 residues long. V was clipped by 8 bases and J by 0 bases, with 10 bases between them. Germline V lookup: CDR1 MNHNS, CDR2 SASEGT.

The CDR3 bases are TGTGCCAGCAGCGTACGGGATGCTGAGGGCTACACCTTC. It is translated as CASSVRDAEGYTF. The rearrangement links TRBV9 to TRBJ1-2; D unresolved. V was clipped by 1 base and J by 8 bases, with 12 bases between them. There are 13 residues in the CDR3. In germline, CDR1 is SGDLS, CDR2 YYNGEE.

Only a few counts were recorded for this clonotype. The V gene is TRBV20-1, the J gene TRBJ1-2; D is unresolved. This CDR3 has 12 amino acids. Between the trimmed V and J ends, which lost 7 bases and 3 bases, there was a span of 12 bases. Germline loops: CDR1 DFQATT, CDR2 SNEGSKA (reference sequence). CDR3 amino acids: CSVEDVHYGYTF. The CDR3 region has the DNA TGCAGTGTTGAGGATGTACACTATGGCTACACCTTC.

The sample holds many counts of this clonotype. The V call is TRBV6-6, the J call TRBJ1-4; TRBD1 might be the D (6 bases). There are 13 residues in the CDR3. Germline loops: CDR1 MNHNY, CDR2 SVGAGI (reference sequence). V lost 6 bases to trimming and J lost 5 bases, with 10 bases between them. CDR3 nucleotide sequence: TGTGCCAGCAGACGGACAGAGAATGAAAAACTGTTTTTT. This codes for CASRRTENEKLFF.

V usage is TRBV6-1 and J usage is TRBJ2-7; 10 nucleotides match TRBD1. The length of the CDR3 is 14 residues. Germline-derived CDR1 and CDR2 are MNHNS and SASEGT. V was clipped by 6 bases and J by 2 bases; unmatched bases: 4. DNA for the CDR3: TGTGCCAGCAGGCCCGGGACAGGGGCCTACGAGCAGTACTTC. As protein: CASRPGTGAYEQYF.

This clonotype has a handful of counts. The rearrangement joins TRBV5-8 to TRBJ1-1, with 8 bases aligning to TRBD1. This CDR3 spans 14 amino acids. J was trimmed by 8 bases and V by 5 bases; bases with no gene match: 11. CDR1 is SGHTS, CDR2 YDEGEE, per germline. The CDR3 reads CASRPLTGGSEAFF. The CDR3 DNA reads as TGTGCCAGCAGACCTCTTACAGGGGGAAGCGAAGCTTTCTTT.

This clonotype was seen repeatedly, ten times or more. The chain employs TRBV14 and TRBJ1-6, with no clear D. The CDR3 contains 15 residues. Germline CDR1 is SGHDN and CDR2 is FVKESK. Trimming left V 3 bases short and J 6 bases short, with 12 bases between. This chain's CDR3 is CASSHDRVGNSPLHF. The CDR3 DNA reads as TGTGCCAGCAGCCATGACCGGGTCGGTAATTCACCCCTCCACTTT.

The V call is TRBV20-1, the J call TRBJ1-2; no reliable D call. The CDR3 contains 12 residues. V shed 1 base and J shed 6 bases, with 9 bases lying between them. Germline loops: CDR1 DFQATT, CDR2 SNEGSKA (reference sequence). For the CDR3, the DNA is TGCAGTGCTAGAGCAAATATGCATGGCTACACCTTC. Its translation: CSARANMHGYTF.

The chain couples TRBV7-2 to TRBJ2-1, with 7 positions matching TRBD2. The CDR3 runs 14 residues. Unmatched junction bases numbered 5, after V lost 2 bases and J lost 7 bases. CDR1 is SGHTA, CDR2 FQGNSA, per germline. The chain's CDR3 is CASSLNPSGNEQFF. As DNA, the CDR3 is TGTGCCAGCAGCTTAAACCCTAGCGGTAATGAGCAGTTCTTC.

Only a few counts were recorded for this clonotype. The rearrangement links TRBV5-1 to TRBJ2-7; D possibly corresponds to TRBD1 (6 bases). Trimming pared 0 bases from V and 3 bases from J, leaving 13 bases between. The CDR3 totals 15 residues. Per the germline V gene, CDR1 is SGHRS and CDR2 is YFSETQ. CDR3 coding DNA: TGCGCCAGCAGCTTGGGGACAGTAACTAACTACGAGCAGTACTTC. Its translation: CASSLGTVTNYEQYF.

There are many counts of this clonotype. The chain links TRBV4-1 to TRBJ2-1; the D is unclear. There are 13 residues in the CDR3. V shed 2 bases and J shed 4 bases, with 6 bases lying between them. From germline, CDR1 is MGHRA and CDR2 YSYEKL. CDR3 in DNA: TGCGCCAGCAGCCAACCTCTGTACAATGAGCAGTTCTTC. Its translation: CASSQPLYNEQFF.

In its sample, this clonotype was seen many times. The J gene is TRBJ1-1, the V gene TRBV18; D ambiguous. This CDR3 contains 11 residues. The V gene's germline CDR1 is KGHSH and CDR2 LQKENI. The V and J ends lost 9 bases and 5 bases respectively, with 10 bases between them. The CDR3 DNA follows: TGTGCCAGTTCCGAGAGGACTGAAGCTTTCTTT. The encoded protein is CASSERTEAFF.

The V and J genes are TRBV7-9 and TRBJ2-7; 9 bases fit TRBD2. V was clipped by 4 bases and J by 2 bases; unmatched bases: 6. Germline CDR1 reads SEHNR; CDR2 reads FQNEAQ (reference sequence). The CDR3 is 15 residues long. The CDR3 sequence: CASSSSGGRAYEQYF. For the CDR3, the DNA is TGTGCCAGCAGCTCATCGGGCGGGAGGGCCTACGAGCAGTACTTC. Full variable domain (rest looked up from reference TRBV7-9 and TRBJ2-7): DTGVSQNPRHKITKRGQNVTFRCDPISEHNRLYWYRQTLGQGPEFLTYFQNEAQLEKSRLLSDRFSAERPKGSFSTLEIQRTEQGDSAMYLCASSSSGGRAYEQYFGPGTRLTVT.

Notes on this clonotype: A much larger clone differs by one base, so this may be a read error. The gene calls are TRBV15 and TRBJ2-1; maybe TRBD2 (7 bases). With 3 bases removed from V and 12 bases from J, the gap between germline ends came to 21 bases. Per the germline V gene, CDR1 is LNHNV and CDR2 is YYDKDF (reference sequence). The length of the CDR3 is 15 residues. The CDR3 region is CATSRDSGIDDAQFF. The CDR3 DNA follows: TGTGCCACCAGCAGGGACAGCGGGATCGACGATGCGCAGTTCTTC.

This clonotype appeared many times. The CDR3 is CSARPGASDTQYF. The DNA of the CDR3 is TGCAGTGCTAGACCGGGGGCATCAGATACGCAGTATTTT. J is TRBJ2-3 and V is TRBV20-1; D possibly matches TRBD1 or TRBD2 (6 bases each). Trimming left V 2 bases short and J 4 bases short, with 10 bases between. This CDR3 comprises 13 residues. The V gene's germline CDR1 is DFQATT and CDR2 SNEGSKA (reference sequence).

The table lists this clonotype with many counts. CDR3 sequence (DNA): TGTGCCAGCAGGGGGGACGGCAGCTATGGCTACACCTTC. Translated, it gives CASRGDGSYGYTF. This chain uses TRBV2 with TRBJ1-2; D perhaps matches TRBD1 (5 bases). The germline V gene has CDR1 SNHLY and CDR2 FYNNEI. CDR3 length: 13 residues. V dropped 6 bases and J dropped 4 bases, with 12 bases sitting between them.

The chain combines TRBV20-1 with TRBJ2-1; tentatively, D is TRBD2 (6 bases). The germline V gene has CDR1 DFQATT and CDR2 SNEGSKA (reference sequence). CDR3 size: 16 residues. Deletions cut 3 bases from V and 0 bases from J, with 15 bases between. CDR3 sequence reads: CSARGLADSSYNEQFF. The CDR3 nucleotides are TGCAGTGCTAGGGGATTAGCGGATAGCTCCTACAATGAGCAGTTCTTC.

This clonotype showed up many times. This chain uses TRBV2 with TRBJ2-1, with D perhaps being TRBD1 or TRBD2 (5 bases each). The CDR3 spans 14 residues. Germline V gives CDR1 SNHLY, CDR2 FYNNEI. The V end was cut by 6 bases, the J end by 4 bases, with 13 bases between. The CDR3 spells CASRGPPGYNEQFF. The CDR3 DNA follows: TGTGCCAGCAGGGGACCTCCGGGTTACAATGAGCAGTTCTTC.